This TCR beta chain is from a study of identical twins. Study outcomes and limitations: In beta out-of-frame sequences, the excess sharing between twins was weaker. Cord blood's abundant beta clonotypes had fewer insertions, unlike memory repertoires.

TCRdb ran MiXCR on the 5' RACE reads and lists one entry per CDR3 protein. The sample carries about 700,000 distinct CDR3 sequences, 8.5% to 9% recorded once. This clonotype was counted many times. What it binds is unknown. The germline V and J ends were trimmed by 1 base and 2 bases, with 11 bases remaining between them. The CDR3 contains 15 residues. Germline V gene data show CDR1 as LGHNA and CDR2 as YSLEER. The sample was also reused in another study, on yellow fever vaccine responses in identical twins. From that study: Each twin's T cell response to the vaccine was reported to look partly convergent and partly personalized.

This chain uses TRBV4-3 with TRBJ1-1, with D unresolved. Sequenced: PBMCs. The origin of this receptor is a woman between 18 and 29 years old in good health. The CDR3 bases are TGCGCCAGCAGCCAAGTTTATCCGGCCAACACTGAAGCTTTCTTT. The encoded protein is CASSQVYPANTEAFF.